This T cell receptor beta chain was retrieved from a study of blood T cell repertoires in COVID-19. Study as a whole: COVID-19 samples from acute and convalescent phases originated in the United States, Italy and Spain.

This clone was observed a single time. Germline lookup yields CDR1 LNHDA and CDR2 SQIVND (reference sequence). The V end lost 2 bases, the J end lost 7 bases, and 12 bases lay between the germline ends. This CDR3 contains 14 residues. Using immunoSEQ multiplex PCR, the repertoire was profiled, and TCRdb retains in-frame clones only, with some absent. The sample lists about 29,000 clones, about four fifths occurring once. V and J are TRBV19 and TRBJ1-5; no clear D gene. This sequence originates from a man older than 75 with active COVID-19. The specimen was peripheral blood. The CDR3 reads CASSIFGEGQPQHF. In DNA form, the CDR3 reads TGTGCCAGTAGTATATTCGGGGAAGGACAGCCCCAGCATTTT.